The 21 T cell receptor beta chains below all came from one sample that was sequenced in a study of T cell responses to AZD1222 COVID-19 vaccine. Produced via immunoSEQ multiplex PCR; TCRdb's table is partial and in-frame only. Among just over 150,000 clones listed, 90% were seen once. Here the sequenced sample was peripheral blood, taken on day 0 of AZD1222 vaccination. The receptors here all came from an adult in good health.

The chain uses TRBV5-1 and TRBJ2-1, with a possible D match to TRBD1 (6 bases). Trimming cost V 0 bases and J 7 bases, with 11 bases left between them. In germline, CDR1 is SGHRS, CDR2 YFSETQ. This CDR3 is built from 14 residues. Written as DNA, the CDR3 is TGCGCCAGCAGCTTGGATGTTGGGACAAATGAGCAGTTCTTC. It is translated as CASSLDVGTNEQFF.

The chain combines TRBV11-2 with TRBJ1-2; no definite D call. Trimming took off 0 bases at V and 1 base at J, with 24 bases between the two ends. The germline gives CDR1 SGHAT, CDR2 FQNNGV. This CDR3 contains 20 residues. The CDR3 reads CASSLDLLKQLRAGNYGYTF. CDR3 DNA: TGTGCCAGCAGCTTAGATCTTCTCAAACAATTACGGGCGGGTAACTATGGCTACACCTTC. Complete variable domain (other parts from reference TRBV11-2 and TRBJ1-2): EAGVAQSPRYKIIEKRQSVAFWCNPISGHATLYWYQQILGQGPKLLIQFQNNGVVDDSQLPKDRFSAERLKGVDSTLKIQPAKLEDSAVYLCASSLDLLKQLRAGNYGYTFGSGTRLTVV.

This clone was recorded once. The chain links TRBV5-1 to TRBJ1-4, with D perhaps matching TRBD1 (5 bases). There are 14 residues in the CDR3. The V and J ends lost 2 bases and 3 bases respectively, with 8 bases between them. CDR1 is SGHRS, CDR2 YFSETQ, per germline. For the CDR3, the DNA is TGCGCCAGCAGCTTCCGGGACCCTAATGAAAAACTGTTTTTT. This sequence encodes CASSFRDPNEKLFF.

V and J are TRBV28 and TRBJ2-5, with 10 bases lining up with TRBD2. Trimming removed 8 bases from V and 2 bases from J; junction bases left unmatched: 11. This CDR3 contains 16 residues. The germline gives CDR1 MDHEN, CDR2 SYDVKM. For the CDR3, the DNA is TGTGCCAGCTTTCTCCTTCAGACTAGCGGGCAAGAGACCCAGTACTTC. Its protein is CASFLLQTSGQETQYF.

The chain recombines TRBV25-1 with TRBJ1-2; the D gene is possibly TRBD1 (6 bases). The germline CDR1 and CDR2 sequences are MGHDK and SYGVNS. V was clipped by 6 bases and J by 3 bases, with 20 bases between them. The CDR3 covers 16 residues. Here the CDR3 reads CASSLGSAGAYYGYTF. The CDR3 DNA sequence: TGTGCCAGCAGCCTGGGGTCGGCAGGGGCCTACTATGGCTACACCTTC.

This clone came up a few times. The gene calls are TRBV25-1 and TRBJ1-6; TRBD1 matches 8 bases. Trimming cost V 7 bases and J 11 bases; bases outside gene matches: 16. This CDR3 contains 16 residues. Germline lookup yields CDR1 MGHDK and CDR2 SYGVNS. The CDR3 nucleotides are TGTGCCAGCACCAAAGACAGGGGTGGGGAAATTGCACCCCTCCACTTT. Its translation is CASTKDRGGEIAPLHF. The whole variable domain, remainder taken from reference TRBV25-1 and TRBJ1-6, is EADIYQTPRYLVIGTGKKITLECSQTMGHDKMYWYQQDPGMELHLIHYSYGVNSTEKGDLSSESTVSRIRTEHFPLTLESARPSHTSQYLCASTKDRGGEIAPLHFGNGTRLTVT.

This chain connects TRBV5-1 to TRBJ2-2; TRBD2 agrees at 13 bases. From germline, CDR1 is SGHRS and CDR2 YFSETQ. The length of the CDR3 is 18 residues. V gave up 3 bases and J gave up 7 bases; unmatched junction bases: 12. CDR3 residues: CASSSLEGLAGTGGELFF. The CDR3 DNA reads TGCGCCAGCAGCTCCCTTGAGGGACTAGCGGGAACCGGCGGGGAGCTGTTTTTT.

This chain connects TRBV6-5 to TRBJ2-1, with D possibly being TRBD1 (6 bases). This CDR3 comprises 13 residues. V was clipped by 2 bases and J by 5 bases, with 7 bases between them. In germline, CDR1 is MNHEY, CDR2 SVGAGI. The CDR3 region has the DNA TGTGCCAGCAGTTACGGGGACAACAATGAGCAGTTCTTC. Its protein is CASSYGDNNEQFF.

The chain recombines TRBV11-1 with TRBJ2-2, with D hard to call. The CDR3 is 15 amino acids. V gave up 0 bases and J gave up 4 bases, with 9 bases separating them. The germline CDR1 and CDR2 sequences are SGHAT and FQDESV (reference sequence). The CDR3 nucleotides are TGTGCCAGCAGCTTAGCGCTATCTGTCACCGGGGAGCTGTTTTTT. As protein: CASSLALSVTGELFF.

J is TRBJ1-2 and V is TRBV13; tentative D call: TRBD1 (5 bases). V was pared by 3 bases and J by 4 bases, with 18 bases between. The CDR3 totals 16 residues. Germline CDR1 reads PRHDT; CDR2 reads FYEKMQ (reference sequence). CDR3 nucleotide sequence: TGTGCCAGCAGCTTTGCACCAGGGAGCGGCATCTATGGCTACACCTTC. As protein: CASSFAPGSGIYGYTF.

CDR3 nucleotide sequence: TGTGCCAGCAGTTCTTACTACAATGAGCAGTTCTTC. Its translation: CASSSYYNEQFF. V is TRBV6-2 or TRBV6-3 and J is TRBJ2-1; no definite D call. V was cut by 4 bases and J by 3 bases, with 4 bases left in between. The CDR3 totals 12 residues. Looked up from germline, CDR1 is MNHEY and CDR2 is SVGEGT.

This chain joins TRBV10-3 and TRBJ2-5; 7 bases match TRBD2. CDR3 length equals 16 residues. V shed 3 bases and J 2 bases; nucleotides not matched to a gene: 9. Germline V gene data show CDR1 as ENHRY and CDR2 as SYGVKD. The CDR3: CAISDPNRTRQETQYF. In nucleotides, the CDR3 is TGTGCCATCAGTGACCCAAATCGGACTAGACAAGAGACCCAGTACTTC.

The rearrangement links TRBV6-2 or TRBV6-3 to TRBJ2-7; 11 bases align to TRBD2. Trimming took 2 bases from V and 2 from J; bases not matched to a gene: 8. The germline V gene encodes CDR1 MNHEY and CDR2 SVGEGT. There are 17 residues in the CDR3. CDR3 loop: CASSYLLLAGGPYEQYF. In DNA form, the CDR3 reads TGTGCCAGCAGTTACCTCCTCTTAGCGGGAGGGCCCTACGAGCAGTACTTC.

This clone is a singleton in its sample. The CDR3 nucleotides are TGTGCCAGTAGTATAGATCTCACCCAGCCCCAGCATTTT. It translates to CASSIDLTQPQHF. The V and J genes are TRBV19 and TRBJ1-5; no definite D call. Germline lookup yields CDR1 LNHDA and CDR2 SQIVND (reference sequence). The V end was cut by 0 bases, the J end by 7 bases, with 7 bases between. CDR3 length: 13 amino acids.

The CDR3 reads CASSQATRSGGTDTQYF. The CDR3 DNA is TGCGCCAGCAGCCAAGCGACTCGTAGCGGAGGTACAGATACGCAGTATTTT. The gene calls are TRBV4-1 and TRBJ2-3; a possible D gene is TRBD2 (6 bases). The germline gives CDR1 MGHRA, CDR2 YSYEKL. The V gene lost 1 base and the J gene lost 3 bases, with 17 bases spanning the gap. CDR3 length equals 17 residues.

The CDR3 DNA sequence: TGTGCCAGCAGTTTCCGACAGGGCGAGAATCAGCCCCAGCATTTT. Its translation is CASSFRQGENQPQHF. This rearrangement joins TRBV28 to TRBJ1-5; 7 bases map to TRBD1. Trimming cost V 3 bases and J 4 bases; bases outside gene matches: 6. The CDR3 totals 15 residues. CDR1 and CDR2 from the germline V gene are MDHEN and SYDVKM.

The chain uses TRBV6-2 or TRBV6-3 and TRBJ1-3; D gene unclear. The V end was cut by 2 bases, the J end by 2 bases, with 7 bases between. Germline V gives CDR1 MNHEY, CDR2 SVGEGT. The CDR3 spans 14 residues. As DNA, the CDR3 is TGTGCCAGCAGTTACAGGGTAACTGGAAACACCATATATTTT. This translates into CASSYRVTGNTIYF.

The V gene is TRBV5-1, the J gene TRBJ2-1; 10 bases line up with TRBD2. Germline V lookup: CDR1 SGHRS, CDR2 YFSETQ. The CDR3 is 16 residues long. V shed 5 bases and J 3 bases; nucleotides not matched to a gene: 8. The CDR3 reads CASSIGTSAFYNEQFF. DNA for the CDR3: TGCGCCAGCAGTATTGGGACTAGCGCATTCTACAATGAGCAGTTCTTC.

The chain links TRBV5-1 to TRBJ2-2, with 8 bases aligning to TRBD2. Germline loops: CDR1 SGHRS, CDR2 YFSETQ. V was clipped by 2 bases and J by 5 bases; unmatched bases: 5. The CDR3 loop spans 15 amino acids. CDR3 in DNA: TGCGCCAGCAGCTTCCTGGCGGGAGGTACCGGGGAGCTGTTTTTT. It yields the protein CASSFLAGGTGELFF.

This clone has only one observation. The chain carries TRBV6-5 and TRBJ2-5, with D perhaps TRBD1 or TRBD2 (6 bases each). This CDR3 is 15 amino acids long. In germline, CDR1 is MNHEY, CDR2 SVGAGI. V was shortened by 7 bases and J by 2 bases, with 17 bases between the two germline ends. The CDR3 region is CASIGGPEHQETQYF. The CDR3 DNA reads as TGTGCCAGCATCGGGGGCCCGGAACATCAAGAGACCCAGTACTTC.

The chain recombines TRBV13 with TRBJ2-1, with D unresolved. V was clipped by 0 bases and J by 0 bases, with 15 bases between them. The CDR3 runs to 18 residues. Per germline, CDR1 PRHDT and CDR2 FYEKMQ (reference sequence). The CDR3 region has the DNA TGTGCCAGCAGCTTAGGGACCATCAGCAAATTCTCCTACAATGAGCAGTTCTTC. Its protein is CASSLGTISKFSYNEQFF.